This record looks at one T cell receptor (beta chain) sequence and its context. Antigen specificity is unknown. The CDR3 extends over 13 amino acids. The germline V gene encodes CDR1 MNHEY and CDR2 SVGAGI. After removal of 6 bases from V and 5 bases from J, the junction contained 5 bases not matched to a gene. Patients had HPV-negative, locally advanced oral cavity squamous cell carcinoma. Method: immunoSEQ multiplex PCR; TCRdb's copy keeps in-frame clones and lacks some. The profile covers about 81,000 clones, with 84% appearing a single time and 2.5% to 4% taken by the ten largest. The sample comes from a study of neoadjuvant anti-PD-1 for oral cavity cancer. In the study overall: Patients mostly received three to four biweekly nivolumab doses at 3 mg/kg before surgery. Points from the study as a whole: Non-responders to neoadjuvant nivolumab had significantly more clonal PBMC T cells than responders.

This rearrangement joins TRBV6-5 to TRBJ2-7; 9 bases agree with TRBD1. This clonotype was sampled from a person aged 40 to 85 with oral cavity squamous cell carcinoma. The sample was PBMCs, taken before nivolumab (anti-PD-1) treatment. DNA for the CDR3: TGTGCCAGCAGCCGTCGGACAGGGGACGAGCAGTACTTC. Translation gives CASSRRTGDEQYF.